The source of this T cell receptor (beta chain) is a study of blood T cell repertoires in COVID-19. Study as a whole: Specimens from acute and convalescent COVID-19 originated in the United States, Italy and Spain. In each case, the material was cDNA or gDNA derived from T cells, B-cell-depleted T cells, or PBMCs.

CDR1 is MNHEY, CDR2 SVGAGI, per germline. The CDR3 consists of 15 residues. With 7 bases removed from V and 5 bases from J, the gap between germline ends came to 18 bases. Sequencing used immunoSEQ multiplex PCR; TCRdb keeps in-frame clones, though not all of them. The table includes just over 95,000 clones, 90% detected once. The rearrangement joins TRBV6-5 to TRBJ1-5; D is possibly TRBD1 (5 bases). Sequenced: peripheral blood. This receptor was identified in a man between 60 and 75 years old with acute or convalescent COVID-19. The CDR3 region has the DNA TGTGCCAGCACGCGTTCGTGGGGGGTTGATCAGCCCCAGCATTTT. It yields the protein CASTRSWGVDQPQHF.